This T cell receptor (beta chain) was profiled in a study of T cells expressing NK-cell markers. Overall study: TCR beta repertoires came from sorted CD3+CD56+NKG2C+, CD3+CD56+NKG2C- and CD3+CD56-NKG2C+ T cells. Seven of the eight sequenced donors were classified as HCMV-seropositive, and one was classified as seronegative. Study-wide points: Four donors showed these clonotypes also leading the CD3+CD56-NKG2C+ fraction.

As concerns this clonotype: What it binds is not known.

The CDR3 contains 13 residues. Germline V gene lookup returns CDR1 SQVTM and CDR2 ANQGSEA. A 5'RACE template switching approach incorporating UMIs was used to make TCR beta cDNA. Reanalyzing the 5' RACE reads, TCRdb keeps one entry per CDR3 protein, without DNA. This sample contains 500,000 to 700,000 distinct CDR3 sequences. This clonotype was sampled from a man aged 18 to 35 in good health. The sequenced sample was blood T cells: a sorted CD56 or NKG2C T cell subset, CD4+ or CD8+ T cells, or bulk PBMC T cells (not recorded which). J is TRBJ1-5 and V is TRBV29-1. The CDR3 loop reads CSVARDSNQPQHF.